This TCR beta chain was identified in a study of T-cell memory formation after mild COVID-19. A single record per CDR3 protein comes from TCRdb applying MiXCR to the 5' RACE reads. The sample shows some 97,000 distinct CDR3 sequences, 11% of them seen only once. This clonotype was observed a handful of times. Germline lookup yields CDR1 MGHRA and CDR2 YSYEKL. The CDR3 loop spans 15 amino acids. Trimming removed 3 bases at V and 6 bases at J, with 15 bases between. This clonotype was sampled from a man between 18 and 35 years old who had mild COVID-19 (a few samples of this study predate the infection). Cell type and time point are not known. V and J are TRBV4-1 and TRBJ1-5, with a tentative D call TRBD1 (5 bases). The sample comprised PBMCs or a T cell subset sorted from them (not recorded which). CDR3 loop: CASSHAGHWGQPQHF. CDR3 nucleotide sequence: TGCGCCAGCAGCCATGCTGGACATTGGGGTCAGCCCCAGCATTTT.